The source of this T cell receptor beta chain is a study of shared clonotypes between healthy human individuals. Germline V gives CDR1 MNHEY, CDR2 SMNVEV (reference sequence). V was clipped by 5 bases and J by 9 bases; unmatched bases: 12. The CDR3 has 16 residues. The genomic DNA of each subset was split evenly across several immunoSEQ plates. Sequencing used immunoSEQ multiplex PCR; TCRdb keeps in-frame clones, though not all of them. The table has about 1 million clones, around 82% seen once; the top ten hold 0.4% to 0.55%. The rearrangement uses TRBV27 and TRBJ2-1; 11 bases match TRBD1. The origin of this receptor is a man between 18 and 35 years old in good health. Some clones in this sample may be carry-over from other donors' samples. The sequenced material came from memory CD4+ T cells from PBMCs. Subset of the sample: CD45RA-negative fraction. The DNA for the CDR3 is TGTGCCAGCAGTCCGCGGGGGACAGGGGGTTTCACTGAGCAGTTCTTC. It codes for CASSPRGTGGFTEQFF.